These T cell receptor beta chains were read from a single sample in a study of response to subunit inactivated influenza vaccine. Using its own MiXCR run on the RT-PCR reads, TCRdb lists one record per CDR3 protein. The sample yields 500,000 to 600,000 distinct CDR3 sequences, approximately 14% seen once. This specimen consisted of PBMCs from blood, obtained about 11 days after vaccination. The receptor source for this set is a man aged 45-60 years who received an inactivated influenza vaccine. Both conserved end residues are part of each CDR3. The D gene is left open where the match is weak. Only some rows state a clone size, as once, few, many or a class for expanded clones.

TRBJ2-3,few,-,TRBV29-1,CSVRESTDTQYF,TGCAGCGTCCGGGAGTCGACAGATACGCAGTATTTT
TRBJ1-6,few,-,TRBV12-3/TRBV12-4,CASSLSGNRANSPLHF,TGTGCCAGCAGTTTATCGGGGAACAGGGCAAATTCACCCCTCCACTTT
TRBJ2-7,few,TRBD2,TRBV6-6,CASRTSGNEQYF,TGTGCCAGCAGGACTAGCGGGAACGAGCAGTACTTC
TRBJ2-5,few,-,TRBV6-5,CASSYPGALQETQYF,TGTGCCAGCAGTTACCCTGGGGCTCTCCAAGAGACCCAGTACTTC
TRBJ2-6,few,TRBD1,TRBV5-1,CASSPQGARAGANVLTF,TGCGCCAGCAGCCCACAGGGGGCGCGAGCTGGGGCCAACGTCCTGACTTTC
TRBJ2-1,-,TRBD2,TRBV5-1,CASSPQPAGFSYNEQFF,TGCGCCAGCAGCCCCCAGCCAGCGGGATTCTCCTACAATGAGCAGTTCTTC
TRBJ2-1,many,-,TRBV5-1,CASSFTISSYNEQFF,TGCGCCAGCAGCTTTACGATAAGCTCCTACAATGAGCAGTTCTTC
TRBJ2-7,-,TRBD2,TRBV11-2,CASSSIREGYEQYF,TGTGCCAGCAGCTCCATCAGGGAGGGCTACGAGCAGTACTTC
TRBJ2-7,few,TRBD1,TRBV27,CASSLGGQGADEQYF,TGTGCCAGCAGTTTAGGCGGGCAGGGGGCCGACGAGCAGTACTTC
TRBJ1-5,few,-,TRBV7-9,CASSGDSYQPQHF,TGTGCCAGCAGCGGCGACAGCTATCAGCCCCAGCATTTT
TRBJ1-1,few,-,TRBV5-1,CASGVGNTEAFF,TGCGCCAGTGGGGTGGGGAACACTGAAGCTTTCTTT
TRBJ2-7,few,-,TRBV4-3,CASSQSPSASYEQYF,TGCGCCAGCAGCCAATCCCCTAGCGCCTCCTACGAGCAGTACTTC
TRBJ1-1,few,-,TRBV5-1,CASSFLGAKNTEAFF,TGCGCCAGCAGCTTCCTGGGCGCCAAGAACACTGAAGCTTTCTTT
TRBJ2-3,-,-,TRBV12-3/TRBV12-4,CASSLAGGRTQYF,TGTGCCAGCAGTTTAGCGGGGGGACGTACGCAGTATTTT
TRBJ2-1,-,-,TRBV27,CASSLGSSRRYNEQFF,TGTGCCAGCAGTTTAGGCTCTAGCCGGAGGTACAATGAGCAGTTCTTC
TRBJ1-4,-,-,TRBV5-1,CASSLFRQNNEKLFF,TGCGCCAGCAGCTTGTTTCGGCAGAATAATGAAAAACTGTTTTTT
TRBJ2-4,-,TRBD1,TRBV6-2/TRBV6-3,CASSRQGALKNIQYF,TGTGCCAGCAGTCGACAGGGGGCCCTCAAAAACATTCAGTACTTC
TRBJ2-1,few,TRBD2,TRBV10-2,CASEPTGLAGGRYNEQFF,TGCGCCAGCGAGCCGACGGGACTAGCGGGGGGGAGGTACAATGAGCAGTTCTTC
TRBJ2-5,-,TRBD2,TRBV11-2,CASSFPLDGPGWDYPQETQYF,TGTGCCAGCAGCTTTCCCCTCGACGGACCCGGGTGGGACTACCCCCAAGAGACCCAGTACTTC
TRBJ2-3,-,TRBD2,TRBV2,CASSSGLAGSGDTQYF,TGTGCCAGCAGTTCTGGACTAGCGGGATCAGGAGATACGCAGTATTTT
TRBJ2-7,few,TRBD1,TRBV6-5,CASSYGTGVQYF,TGTGCCAGCAGTTACGGGACAGGGGTGCAGTACTTC
TRBJ2-3,-,TRBD2,TRBV12-3/TRBV12-4,CASSASGGPDTQYF,TGTGCCAGCTCGGCTAGCGGGGGCCCAGATACGCAGTATTTT
TRBJ2-1,few,-,TRBV7-9,CASNYPEQFF,TGTGCCAGCAACTACCCTGAGCAGTTCTTC
TRBJ1-6,few,-,TRBV6-5,CASSYSAYNSPLHF,TGTGCCAGCAGTTACTCCGCCTATAATTCACCCCTCCACTTT
TRBJ2-5,-,-,TRBV6-2/TRBV6-3,CASSYPPEGTAQETQYF,TGTGCCAGCAGTTACCCCCCCGAGGGCACCGCCCAAGAGACCCAGTACTTC
TRBJ2-2,few,TRBD2,TRBV5-6,CASSVGLAGVVTGTGELFF,TGTGCCAGCAGCGTGGGACTAGCGGGAGTGGTAACGGGCACCGGGGAGCTGTTTTTT
TRBJ2-7,few,TRBD2,TRBV11-1,CASSLGKAGVTSGRSSYEQYF,TGTGCCAGCAGCTTAGGGAAGGCCGGCGTGACTAGCGGGAGAAGCTCCTACGAGCAGTACTTC
TRBJ2-2,few,-,TRBV18,CASSPLSLVGNTGELFF,TGTGCCAGCTCACCACTTAGCTTAGTCGGCAACACCGGGGAGCTGTTTTTT
TRBJ2-7,-,TRBD2,TRBV7-6,CASSLTGPSGLAYEQYF,TGTGCCAGCAGCTTAACTGGGCCTAGCGGGCTCGCCTACGAGCAGTACTTC
TRBJ1-1,few,-,TRBV7-2,CASSLDPILNTEAFF,TGTGCCAGCAGCTTAGATCCGATTTTGAACACTGAAGCTTTCTTT
TRBJ1-4,few,-,TRBV14,CASSRGSANEKLFF,TGTGCCAGCAGCCGGGGCTCAGCTAATGAAAAACTGTTTTTT
TRBJ2-2,few,-,TRBV4-2,CASSPPPGGLNTGELFF,TGTGCCAGCAGCCCCCCCCCGGGGGGCCTGAACACCGGGGAGCTGTTTTTT
TRBJ2-7,-,-,TRBV28,CASSFGVKSGEQYF,TGTGCCAGCAGTTTTGGAGTAAAGAGCGGCGAGCAGTACTTC
TRBJ1-3,-,-,TRBV5-6,CASSHGLISGNTIYF,TGTGCCAGCAGCCACGGACTGATCTCTGGAAACACCATATATTTT
TRBJ2-1,few,-,TRBV20-1,CSARGDPGTVNEQFF,TGCAGTGCTAGAGGCGACCCCGGGACGGTTAATGAGCAGTTCTTC
TRBJ1-5,-,-,TRBV28,CASQAPYSNQPQHF,TGTGCCAGCCAGGCACCGTATAGCAATCAGCCCCAGCATTTT
TRBJ2-1,many,TRBD1,TRBV10-3,CAISGNRGPYNEQFF,TGTGCCATCAGTGGTAACAGGGGGCCCTACAATGAGCAGTTCTTC
TRBJ2-1,-,-,TRBV7-9,CASSSSGDRNEQFF,TGTGCCAGCAGCTCCTCGGGCGACAGGAATGAGCAGTTCTTC
TRBJ2-7,few,TRBD1,TRBV20-1,CSARSRDSLYEQYF,TGCAGTGCTAGATCCCGGGACAGCCTCTACGAGCAGTACTTC
TRBJ2-4,few,-,TRBV7-6,CASSLVSGQGSSWGIQYF,TGTGCCAGCAGCTTAGTGTCGGGCCAGGGAAGTTCGTGGGGCATTCAGTACTTC